Shown below are 12 T cell receptor beta chains from a single sample sequenced in a study of blood T cell dynamics during melanoma immunotherapy. Sequencing was performed with immunoSEQ multiplex PCR; in TCRdb, only in-frame clones are kept and a portion is missing. Of some 11,000 clones in the sample, over 65% were seen once. Stated time point: pre-treatment baseline. This sample comprised blood, obtained from a patient treated with checkpoint blockade. The receptors were sampled from a human donor with melanoma.

V usage is TRBV28 and J usage is TRBJ2-2; D is possibly TRBD1 (6 bases). Germline V CDR1 and CDR2: MDHEN, SYDVKM. V was clipped by 6 bases and J by 9 bases, with 17 bases between them. There are 14 residues in the CDR3. The CDR3 DNA follows: TGTGCCAGCAGGTCTGGACAGTATTTGCGGGAGCTGTTTTTT. Its translation: CASRSGQYLRELFF.

The V gene is TRBV5-1, the J gene TRBJ2-1; 13 bases match TRBD2. V lost 4 bases to trimming and J lost 10 bases; unmatched junction nucleotides: 5. The CDR3 contains 14 residues. The germline V gene encodes CDR1 SGHRS and CDR2 YFSETQ. The CDR3 loop reads CASSPGLAGVEQFF. The CDR3 bases are TGCGCCAGCAGCCCCGGACTAGCGGGAGTGGAGCAGTTCTTC.

J is TRBJ1-1 and V is TRBV5-5, with D perhaps matching TRBD1 (5 bases). CDR3 length: 17 amino acids. Per the germline V gene, CDR1 is SGHKS and CDR2 is YYEKEE (reference sequence). V was clipped by 4 bases and J by 3 bases, with 22 bases between them. This CDR3 is CASSLGTFSLWDTEAFF. The CDR3 nucleotides are TGTGCCAGCAGCCTGGGGACCTTCTCTTTATGGGACACTGAAGCTTTCTTT. The variable domain in full, with the rest retrieved from reference TRBV5-5 and TRBJ1-1, is DAGVTQSPTHLIKTRGQQVTLRCSPISGHKSVSWYQQVLGQGPQFIFQYYEKEERGRGNFPDRFSARQFPNYSSELNVNALLLGDSALYLCASSLGTFSLWDTEAFFGQGTRLTVV.

This rearrangement joins TRBV28 to TRBJ1-4, with TRBD1 matching over 8 bases. CDR3 size: 15 residues. CDR1 is MDHEN and CDR2 is SYDVKM in the germline V gene. V lost 6 bases and J lost 8; bases outside the gene matches: 11. The CDR3 region is CASSRTGGVFEKLFF. The CDR3 DNA is TGTGCCAGCAGCCGCACAGGGGGAGTCTTCGAAAAACTGTTTTTT. Variable domain in full (rest from reference TRBV28 and TRBJ1-4): DVKVTQSSRYLVKRTGEKVFLECVQDMDHENMFWYRQDPGLGLRLIYFSYDVKMKEKGDIPEGYSVSREKKERFSLILESASTNQTSMYLCASSRTGGVFEKLFFGSGTQLSVL.

The rearrangement joins TRBV6-1 to TRBJ1-1; D gene unclear. Germline CDR1 and CDR2: MNHNS and SASEGT. The length of the CDR3 is 15 residues. Trimming took off 4 bases at V and 1 base at J, with 13 bases between the two ends. The CDR3 region has the DNA TGTGCCAGCAGTGGAATAGAGACATCGAACACTGAAGCTTTCTTT. It specifies CASSGIETSNTEAFF.

The chain uses TRBV7-9 and TRBJ2-3; no definite D call. Germline-derived CDR1 and CDR2 are SEHNR and FQNEAQ (reference sequence). V lost 5 bases, J lost 0 bases, and 9 bases lay in between. The CDR3 has 14 residues. CDR3 bases: TGTGCCAGCAGCCCCGGTGCTAGCACAGATACGCAGTATTTT. Its translation is CASSPGASTDTQYF.

The chain employs TRBV2 and TRBJ2-1, with 14 bases lining up with TRBD2. Germline-derived CDR1 and CDR2 are SNHLY and FYNNEI. The CDR3 has 15 residues. V lost 8 bases, J lost 9 bases, and 9 bases stayed unmatched. CDR3 DNA: TGTGCCAGCGCGACTAGCGGGAGGGCCGACGGTGAGCAGTTCTTC. This gives the protein CASATSGRADGEQFF.

This rearrangement joins TRBV7-2 to TRBJ1-1; D perhaps matches TRBD1 (6 bases). V dropped 6 bases and J dropped 0 bases, with 17 bases sitting between them. The CDR3 length is 16 residues. Germline V gene data show CDR1 as SGHTA and CDR2 as FQGNSA. The CDR3 sequence is CASSPYQGTVNTEAFF. CDR3 nucleotides: TGTGCCAGCAGTCCTTATCAGGGGACGGTGAACACTGAAGCTTTCTTT.

The V and J genes are TRBV13 and TRBJ2-3; D remains ambiguous. V was trimmed by 0 bases and J by 2 bases, leaving 12 bases between them. Germline V gene lookup returns CDR1 PRHDT and CDR2 FYEKMQ (reference sequence). This CDR3 contains 16 residues. The CDR3 is CASSLGQQSFTDTQYF. The CDR3 coding sequence is TGTGCCAGCAGCTTAGGTCAGCAGAGCTTCACAGATACGCAGTATTTT.

The V call is TRBV2, the J call TRBJ2-3; D not resolved. The CDR3 is made up of 14 amino acids. Germline values: CDR1 SNHLY, CDR2 FYNNEI. Trimming took off 5 bases at V and 0 bases at J, with 9 bases between the two ends. CDR3 DNA sequence: TGTGCCAGCAGTCTAGACCCTAGCACAGATACGCAGTATTTT. Amino acids: CASSLDPSTDTQYF.

The rearrangement joins TRBV7-3 to TRBJ2-3; D unclear. V lost 4 bases, J lost 0 bases, and 14 bases lay in between. Germline lookup yields CDR1 SGHTA and CDR2 FQGTGA. The CDR3 spans 16 residues. The CDR3 nucleotides are TGTGCCAGCAGCTCCGCCCCGACTGCTAGCACAGATACGCAGTATTTT. Translation gives CASSSAPTASTDTQYF.

This chain uses TRBV6-1 with TRBJ1-3; D is uncertain. Germline V lookup: CDR1 MNHNS, CDR2 SASEGT. The CDR3 has 16 residues. V was cut by 2 bases and J by 0 bases, with 11 bases left in between. The CDR3 DNA is TGTGCCAGCAGTGAAAGGATCGCCCTCTCTGGAAACACCATATATTTT. Encoded protein: CASSERIALSGNTIYF.